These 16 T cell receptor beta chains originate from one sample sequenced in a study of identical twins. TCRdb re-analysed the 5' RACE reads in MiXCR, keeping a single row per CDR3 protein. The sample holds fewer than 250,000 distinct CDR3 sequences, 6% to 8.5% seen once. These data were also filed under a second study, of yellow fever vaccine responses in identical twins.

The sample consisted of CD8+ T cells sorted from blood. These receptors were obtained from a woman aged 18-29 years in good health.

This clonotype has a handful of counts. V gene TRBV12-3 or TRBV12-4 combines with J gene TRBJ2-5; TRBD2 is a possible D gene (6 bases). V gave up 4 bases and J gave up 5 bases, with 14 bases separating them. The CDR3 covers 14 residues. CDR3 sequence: CASSSWTTHETQYF. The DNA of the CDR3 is TGTGCCAGCAGTTCCTGGACTACTCATGAGACCCAGTACTTC.

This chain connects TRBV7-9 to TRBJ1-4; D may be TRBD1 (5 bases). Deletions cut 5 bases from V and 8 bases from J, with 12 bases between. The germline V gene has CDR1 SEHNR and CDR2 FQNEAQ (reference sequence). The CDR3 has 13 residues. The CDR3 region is CASSGQGEEKLFF. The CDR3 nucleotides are TGTGCCAGCAGCGGGCAGGGTGAAGAAAAACTGTTTTTT.

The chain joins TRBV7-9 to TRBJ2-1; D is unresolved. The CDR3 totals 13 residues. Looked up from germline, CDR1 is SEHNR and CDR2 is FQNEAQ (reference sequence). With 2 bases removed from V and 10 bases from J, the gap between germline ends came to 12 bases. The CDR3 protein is CASSLNSAPEQFF. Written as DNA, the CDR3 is TGTGCCAGCAGCTTAAATTCCGCCCCCGAGCAGTTCTTC.

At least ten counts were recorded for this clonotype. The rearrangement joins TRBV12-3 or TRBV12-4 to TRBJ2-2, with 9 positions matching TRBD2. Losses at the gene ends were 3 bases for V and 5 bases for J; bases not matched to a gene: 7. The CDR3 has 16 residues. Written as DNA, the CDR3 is TGTGCCAGCAGTTTCGGGCGGGAGGGCCGGACCGGGGAGCTGTTTTTT. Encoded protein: CASSFGREGRTGELFF.

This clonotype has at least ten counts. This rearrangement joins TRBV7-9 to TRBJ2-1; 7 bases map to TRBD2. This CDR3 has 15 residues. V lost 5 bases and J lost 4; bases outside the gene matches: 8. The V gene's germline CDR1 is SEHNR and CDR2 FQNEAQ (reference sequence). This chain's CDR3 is CASSAGVAGYNEQFF. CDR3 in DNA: TGTGCCAGCAGCGCCGGGGTAGCGGGTTACAATGAGCAGTTCTTC. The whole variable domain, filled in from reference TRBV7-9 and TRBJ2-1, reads DTGVSQNPRHKITKRGQNVTFRCDPISEHNRLYWYRQTLGQGPEFLTYFQNEAQLEKSRLLSDRFSAERPKGSFSTLEIQRTEQGDSAMYLCASSAGVAGYNEQFFGPGTRLTVL.

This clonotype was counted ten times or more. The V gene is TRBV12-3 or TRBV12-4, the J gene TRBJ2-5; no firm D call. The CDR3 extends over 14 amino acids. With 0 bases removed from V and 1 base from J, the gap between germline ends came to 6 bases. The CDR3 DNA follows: TGTGCCAGCAGTTTAGCGACATCCCAAGAGACCCAGTACTTC. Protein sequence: CASSLATSQETQYF.

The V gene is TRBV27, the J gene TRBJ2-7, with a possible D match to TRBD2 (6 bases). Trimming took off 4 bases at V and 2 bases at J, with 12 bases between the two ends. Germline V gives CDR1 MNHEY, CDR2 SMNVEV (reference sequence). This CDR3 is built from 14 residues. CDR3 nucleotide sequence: TGTGCCAGCAGTTCGGCGGGGTCGCCCTACGAGCAGTACGTC. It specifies CASSSAGSPYEQYV.

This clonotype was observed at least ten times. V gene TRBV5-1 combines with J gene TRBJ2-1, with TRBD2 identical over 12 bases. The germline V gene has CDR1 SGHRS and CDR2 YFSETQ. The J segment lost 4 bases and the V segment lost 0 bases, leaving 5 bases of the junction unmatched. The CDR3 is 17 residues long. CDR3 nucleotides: TGCGCCAGCAGCTTGGCTAGCGGGGGGGCCAGTTACAATGAGCAGTTCTTC. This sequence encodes CASSLASGGASYNEQFF. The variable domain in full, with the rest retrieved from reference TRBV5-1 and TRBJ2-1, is KAGVTQTPRYLIKTRGQQVTLSCSPISGHRSVSWYQQTPGQGLQFLFEYFSETQRNKGNFPGRFSGRQFSNSRSEMNVSTLELGDSALYLCASSLASGGASYNEQFFGPGTRLTVL.

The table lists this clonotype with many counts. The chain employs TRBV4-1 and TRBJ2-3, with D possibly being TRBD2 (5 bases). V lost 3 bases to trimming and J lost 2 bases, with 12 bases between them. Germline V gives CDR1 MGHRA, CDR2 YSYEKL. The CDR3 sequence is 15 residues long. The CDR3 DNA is TGCGCCAGCAGCCAGGGAGTTTCCACCACAGATACGCAGTATTTT. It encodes CASSQGVSTTDTQYF.

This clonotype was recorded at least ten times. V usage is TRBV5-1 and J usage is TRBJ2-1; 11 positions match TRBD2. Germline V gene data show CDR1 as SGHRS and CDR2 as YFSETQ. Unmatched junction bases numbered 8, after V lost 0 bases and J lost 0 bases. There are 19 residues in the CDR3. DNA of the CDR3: TGCGCCAGCAGCTTGGGCCCCACGGGACTAGCGGACTCCTACAATGAGCAGTTCTTC. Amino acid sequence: CASSLGPTGLADSYNEQFF. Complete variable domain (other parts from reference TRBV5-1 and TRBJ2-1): KAGVTQTPRYLIKTRGQQVTLSCSPISGHRSVSWYQQTPGQGLQFLFEYFSETQRNKGNFPGRFSGRQFSNSRSEMNVSTLELGDSALYLCASSLGPTGLADSYNEQFFGPGTRLTVL.

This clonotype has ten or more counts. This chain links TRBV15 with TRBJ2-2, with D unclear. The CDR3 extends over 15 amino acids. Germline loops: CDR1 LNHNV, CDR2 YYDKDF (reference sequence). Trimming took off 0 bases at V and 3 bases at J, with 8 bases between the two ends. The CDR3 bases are TGTGCCACCAGCAGAGAATATGGGGACACCGGGGAGCTGTTTTTT. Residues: CATSREYGDTGELFF.

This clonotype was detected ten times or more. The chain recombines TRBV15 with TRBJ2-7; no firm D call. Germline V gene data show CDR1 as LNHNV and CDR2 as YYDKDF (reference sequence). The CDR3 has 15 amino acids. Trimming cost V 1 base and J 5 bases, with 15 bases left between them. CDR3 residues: CATSRGSGTLDEQYF. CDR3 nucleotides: TGTGCCACCAGCAGAGGGTCGGGTACTCTTGACGAGCAGTACTTC. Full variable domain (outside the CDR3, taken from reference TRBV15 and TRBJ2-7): DAMVIQNPRYQVTQFGKPVTLSCSQTLNHNVMYWYQQKSSQAPKLLFHYYDKDFNNEADTPDNFQSRRPNTSFCFLDIRSPGLGDTAMYLCATSRGSGTLDEQYFGPGTRLTVT.

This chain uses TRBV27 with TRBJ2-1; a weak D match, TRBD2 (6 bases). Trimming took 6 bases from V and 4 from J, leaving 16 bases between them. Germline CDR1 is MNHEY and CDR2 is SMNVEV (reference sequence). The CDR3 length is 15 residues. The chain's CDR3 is CASRLGRGAYNEQFF. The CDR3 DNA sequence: TGTGCCAGCAGGCTCGGGAGAGGGGCTTACAATGAGCAGTTCTTC.

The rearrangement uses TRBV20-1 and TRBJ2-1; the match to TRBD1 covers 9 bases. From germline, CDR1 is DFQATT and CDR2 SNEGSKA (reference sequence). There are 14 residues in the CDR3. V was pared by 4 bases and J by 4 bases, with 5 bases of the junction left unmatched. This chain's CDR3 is CSAKTGGFYNEQFF. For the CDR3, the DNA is TGCAGTGCTAAGACAGGGGGTTTTTACAATGAGCAGTTCTTC.

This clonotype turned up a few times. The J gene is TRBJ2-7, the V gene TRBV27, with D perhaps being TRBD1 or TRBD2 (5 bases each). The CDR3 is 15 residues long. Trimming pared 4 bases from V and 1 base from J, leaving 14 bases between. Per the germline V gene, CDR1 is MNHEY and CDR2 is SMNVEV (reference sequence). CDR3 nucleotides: TGTGCCAGCAGTTCATTCCCGGGACCTTCCTACGAGCAGTACTTC. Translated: CASSSFPGPSYEQYF.

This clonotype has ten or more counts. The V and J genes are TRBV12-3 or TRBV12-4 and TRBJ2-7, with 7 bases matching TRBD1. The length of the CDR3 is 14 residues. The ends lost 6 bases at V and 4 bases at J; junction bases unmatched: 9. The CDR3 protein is CASSPGTVQYEQYV. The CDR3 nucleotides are TGTGCCAGCAGCCCTGGGACAGTCCAATACGAGCAGTACGTC.